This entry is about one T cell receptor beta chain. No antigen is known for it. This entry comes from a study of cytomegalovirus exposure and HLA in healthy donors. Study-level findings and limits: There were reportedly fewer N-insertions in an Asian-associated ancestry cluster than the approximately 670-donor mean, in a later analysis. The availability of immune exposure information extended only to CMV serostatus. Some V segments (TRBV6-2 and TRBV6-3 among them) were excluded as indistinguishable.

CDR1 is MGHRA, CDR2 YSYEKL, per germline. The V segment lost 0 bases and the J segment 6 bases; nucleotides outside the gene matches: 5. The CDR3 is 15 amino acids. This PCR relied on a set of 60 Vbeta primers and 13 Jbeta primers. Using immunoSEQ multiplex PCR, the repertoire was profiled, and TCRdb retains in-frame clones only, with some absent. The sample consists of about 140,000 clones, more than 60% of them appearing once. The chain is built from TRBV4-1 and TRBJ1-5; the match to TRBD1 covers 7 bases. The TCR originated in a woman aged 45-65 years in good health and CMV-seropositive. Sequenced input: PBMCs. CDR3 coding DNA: TGCGCCAGCAGCCAAGAATGGCAGGGGGGTCAGCCCCAGCATTTT. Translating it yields CASSQEWQGGQPQHF.